A single sample gave rise to the 15 T cell receptor beta chains below, sequenced in a study of blood T cells in healthy people across ages. With a J-beta primer mix and a sample-barcoded 5' primer, a second PCR ran roughly 6 to 11 cycles. One entry per CDR3 protein results from TCRdb running MiXCR on the 5' RACE reads. This sample carries about 730,000 distinct CDR3 sequences, around 40% of them seen once, and the ten largest clones take roughly 19%. Sequenced sample: blood. These receptors all come from a woman in her sixties in good health.

This clonotype was counted ten times or more. CDR3 in amino acids: CASSYKETYEQYF. In DNA form, the CDR3 reads TGTGCCAGCAGTTATAAGGAAACCTACGAGCAGTACTTC. The rearrangement links TRBV6-6 to TRBJ2-7; D gene unclear. The CDR3 covers 13 residues. The V end was cut by 3 bases, the J end by 2 bases, with 8 bases between. The germline V gene encodes CDR1 MNHNY and CDR2 SVGAGI (reference sequence).

This clonotype came up once. The rearrangement uses TRBV21-1 and TRBJ1-1; the D call TRBD1 from the table was never checked on the DNA. TRBV21-1 is given as a pseudogene. CDR3 length: 16 residues. CDR3 sequence reads: CASSKARGLVYTEAFF. The CDR3 bases are TGTGCCAGCAGCAAAGCAAGGGGGTTGGTGTACACTGAAGCTTTCTTT.

The V call is TRBV27, the J call TRBJ1-1; D is uncertain. This CDR3 has 15 residues. Per the germline V gene, CDR1 is MNHEY and CDR2 is SMNVEV (reference sequence). The ends were cut back, 4 bases at V and 1 base at J, with 13 bases in the middle. CDR3 sequence: CASSSGETWNTEAFF. The CDR3 DNA follows: TGTGCCAGCAGTTCCGGGGAGACTTGGAACACTGAAGCTTTCTTT.

Only a few counts were recorded for this clonotype. V gene TRBV7-2 combines with J gene TRBJ2-1, with D perhaps TRBD1 (7 bases). Trimming took off 6 bases at V and 7 bases at J, with 13 bases between the two ends. Germline V gene sequence: CDR1 SGHTA, CDR2 FQGNSA. CDR3 length equals 13 residues. The CDR3: CASSQGEVNEQFF. CDR3 DNA sequence: TGTGCCAGCAGTCAGGGGGAGGTAAATGAGCAGTTCTTC. Complete variable domain (other parts from reference TRBV7-2 and TRBJ2-1): GAGVSQSPSNKVTEKGKDVELRCDPISGHTALYWYRQSLGQGLEFLIYFQGNSAPDKSGLPSDRFSAERTGGSVSTLTIQRTQQEDSAVYLCASSQGEVNEQFFGPGTRLTVL.

The chain uses TRBV2 and TRBJ2-1; TRBD1 might be the D (5 bases). Germline CDR1 reads SNHLY; CDR2 reads FYNNEI. The CDR3 extends over 13 amino acids. V was clipped by 2 bases and J by 8 bases, with 10 bases between them. CDR3 region: CASSETGRDEQFF. DNA for the CDR3: TGTGCCAGCAGTGAAACAGGTCGGGATGAGCAGTTCTTC.

The rearrangement links TRBV4-1 to TRBJ2-1, with 7 bases fitting TRBD1. Germline-derived CDR1 and CDR2 are MGHRA and YSYEKL. With 4 bases clipped from V and 2 bases from J, the junction kept 8 bases outside the gene matches. This CDR3 contains 16 residues. The chain's CDR3 is CASSPLEGAPYNEQFF. As DNA, the CDR3 is TGCGCCAGCAGCCCCCTTGAGGGGGCGCCCTACAATGAGCAGTTCTTC.

There are a few counts of this clonotype. This chain connects TRBV20-1 to TRBJ2-5, with 9 bases that match TRBD2. Per the germline V gene, CDR1 is DFQATT and CDR2 is SNEGSKA (reference sequence). CDR3 length: 16 residues. Trimming cost V 6 bases and J 1 base; bases outside gene matches: 12. The CDR3 bases are TGCAGTGCAGGCAGTAGCGGGGGCGTTATCCAAGAGACCCAGTACTTC. It is translated as CSAGSSGGVIQETQYF.

The table lists this clonotype with many counts. The chain uses TRBV6-2 or TRBV6-3 and TRBJ2-3; possible D gene TRBD2, 6 bases. Looked up from germline, CDR1 is MNHEY and CDR2 is SVGEGT. This CDR3 contains 14 residues. V was shortened by 6 bases and J by 0 bases, with 10 bases between the two germline ends. CDR3 sequence reads: CASSPAGSTDTQYF. The CDR3 DNA reads TGTGCCAGCAGCCCCGCGGGGAGCACAGATACGCAGTATTTT.

The chain is built from TRBV10-3 and TRBJ2-5; 13 bases align to TRBD2. The germline V gene has CDR1 ENHRY and CDR2 SYGVKD. The CDR3 is made up of 18 amino acids. V lost 0 bases and J lost 5; bases outside the gene matches: 9. CDR3 DNA sequence: TGTGCCATCAGTGAGTCGGGGACTAGCGGGACGGCTGGGGAGACCCAGTACTTC. Translated: CAISESGTSGTAGETQYF.

There are many counts of this clonotype. This chain uses TRBV11-2 with TRBJ1-6; D ambiguous. Germline CDR1 reads SGHAT; CDR2 reads FQNNGV. The CDR3 length is 16 residues. Between the trimmed V and J ends, which lost 7 bases and 4 bases, there was a span of 17 bases. CDR3 sequence (DNA): TGTGCCAGCACCCATTCGACATCGGGGTATAATTCACCCCTCCACTTT. Translating it yields CASTHSTSGYNSPLHF.

The chain recombines TRBV12-3 or TRBV12-4 with TRBJ2-7, with no clear D. The CDR3 covers 16 residues. V lost 7 bases, J lost 5 bases, and 24 bases lay in between. The CDR3 nucleotides read TGTGCCAGCAAGATTCAAGGGAAGGAGTCGGCCGACGAGCAGTACTTC. Its translation is CASKIQGKESADEQYF.

The rearrangement joins TRBV7-3 to TRBJ2-1; D possibly corresponds to TRBD2 (5 bases). CDR1 is SGHTA, CDR2 FQGTGA, per germline. The CDR3 runs 15 residues. With 1 base removed from V and 8 bases from J, the gap between germline ends came to 15 bases. In DNA, the CDR3 is TGTGCCAGCAGCTTAATGGTGGGAGTGGGCTATGAGCAGTTCTTC. Its translation is CASSLMVGVGYEQFF.

The rearrangement joins TRBV16 to TRBJ1-1; tentatively, D is TRBD1 (5 bases). V lost 6 bases and J 3 bases, leaving 17 bases between the germline ends. Germline V gene sequence: CDR1 KGHSY, CDR2 FQNENV. This CDR3 has 15 residues. The CDR3: CASSRTPAGDTEAFF. The DNA for the CDR3 is TGTGCCAGCAGTCGGACACCCGCTGGGGACACTGAAGCTTTCTTT.

This chain joins TRBV5-1 and TRBJ2-3, with TRBD1 matching 7 bases. Trimming at V came to 4 bases and at J to 5 bases, leaving 7 bases not matched to a gene. The CDR3 is made up of 14 amino acids. Germline V gives CDR1 SGHRS, CDR2 YFSETQ. In DNA form, the CDR3 reads TGCGCCAGCAGCCCGGGACAGTCCCAAGATACGCAGTATTTT. It is translated as CASSPGQSQDTQYF. The whole variable domain, filled in from reference TRBV5-1 and TRBJ2-3, reads KAGVTQTPRYLIKTRGQQVTLSCSPISGHRSVSWYQQTPGQGLQFLFEYFSETQRNKGNFPGRFSGRQFSNSRSEMNVSTLELGDSALYLCASSPGQSQDTQYFGPGTRLTVL.

There are a few counts of this clonotype. The V gene is TRBV6-1, the J gene TRBJ2-1, with D possibly being TRBD2 (7 bases). V lost 2 bases and J lost 8, with 16 bases in between. Germline V gene sequence: CDR1 MNHNS, CDR2 SASEGT. This CDR3 region has 15 residues. The CDR3 DNA sequence: TGTGCCAGCAGTGAATGGGGGGGGGCCGCGGATGAGCAGTTCTTC. Translation gives CASSEWGGAADEQFF.